Listed below are T cell receptor beta chains from one sample, sequenced in a study of T cell responses to AZD1222 COVID-19 vaccine. Data came from immunoSEQ multiplex PCR; TCRdb stores just in-frame clones and leaves some out. In the table there are some 96,000 clones, 70% to 90% of which are singletons. Sequences were derived from peripheral blood, sampled on day 0 of AZD1222 vaccination. Source of these receptors: an adult in good health. Both conserved end residues are part of each CDR3. The order of the fields is clone size, V gene, D gene, J gene, CDR3 DNA, CDR3 protein. A D gene is named only where the DNA matches it firmly. Expanded clones get a size class; other rows say once, few or many, or leave the size out.

size: -
V: TRBV7-8
D: -
J: TRBJ1-5
DNA: TGTGCCAGCAGCTTCTACCAGGGTGGCCAGCCCCAGCATTTT
CDR3: CASSFYQGGQPQHF

size: -
V: TRBV5-8
D: TRBD2
J: TRBJ2-1
DNA: TGTGCCAGCAGCTTGCCTCGGGGGGGCCAGTTTTACAATGAGCAGTTCTTC
CDR3: CASSLPRGGQFYNEQFF

size: -
V: TRBV7-2
D: TRBD2
J: TRBJ2-3
DNA: TGTGCCAGCAGCTCCGGGGGGGGCACAGATACGCAGTATTTT
CDR3: CASSSGGGTDTQYF

size: -
V: TRBV19
D: -
J: TRBJ2-5
DNA: TGTGCCAGTAGTATAGTAAAGGGGACGGGAGAGACCCAGTACTTC
CDR3: CASSIVKGTGETQYF

size: -
V: TRBV4-1
D: -
J: TRBJ2-5
DNA: TGCGCCAGCAGCCAAGCCCCCCGCGGGGCGGAGACCCAGTACTTC
CDR3: CASSQAPRGAETQYF

size: -
V: TRBV9
D: -
J: TRBJ2-5
DNA: TGTGCCAGCAGCGCCTCCAGGGCGGAGACCCAGTACTTC
CDR3: CASSASRAETQYF

size: -
V: TRBV4-2
D: TRBD2
J: TRBJ2-3
DNA: TGTGCCAGCAGCCGCAAAAAGACTAGCCCTACAGATACGCAGTATTTT
CDR3: CASSRKKTSPTDTQYF

size: -
V: TRBV11-3
D: -
J: TRBJ2-2
DNA: TGTGCCAGCAGCTCGTCGACAGTGAACACCGGGGAGCTGTTTTTT
CDR3: CASSSSTVNTGELFF

size: -
V: TRBV18
D: -
J: TRBJ1-6
DNA: TGTGCCAGCTCACAGGGAAGGAGTAATTCACCCCTCCACTTT
CDR3: CASSQGRSNSPLHF

size: -
V: TRBV18
D: -
J: TRBJ1-6
DNA: TGTGCCAGCTCTACCGGGGTTAATTCACCCCTCCACTTT
CDR3: CASSTGVNSPLHF

size: -
V: TRBV19
D: TRBD2
J: TRBJ2-1
DNA: TGTGCCAGTAATAGCGGGGGGGATGGAGAGCAGTTCTTC
CDR3: CASNSGGDGEQFF

size: -
V: TRBV7-7
D: -
J: TRBJ1-3
DNA: TGTGCTAGCAGCTTAGGGGGATCTGGAAACACCATATATTTT
CDR3: CASSLGGSGNTIYF

size: once
V: TRBV30
D: -
J: TRBJ1-1
DNA: TGTGCCTGGAGTGTAAAAGGACGCTGGAACACTGAAGCTTTCTTT
CDR3: CAWSVKGRWNTEAFF

size: -
V: TRBV29-1
D: -
J: TRBJ1-3
DNA: TGCAGCGTCCGAACAGCAGGGGCTGGAAACACCATATATTTT
CDR3: CSVRTAGAGNTIYF

size: -
V: TRBV6-4
D: TRBD1
J: TRBJ2-2
DNA: TGTGCCAGCAGCCCGCAGGGGACAGGGTTTTACACCGGGGAGCTGTTTTTT
CDR3: CASSPQGTGFYTGELFF

size: -
V: TRBV18
D: -
J: TRBJ1-3
DNA: TGTGCCGGAAGGGACGACGGAAACACCATATATTTT
CDR3: CAGRDDGNTIYF

size: -
V: TRBV6-6
D: -
J: TRBJ1-1
DNA: TGTGCCAGCAGTCGGGACACCCTAGGGAACACTGAAGCTTTCTTT
CDR3: CASSRDTLGNTEAFF

size: -
V: TRBV3-1/TRBV3-2
D: -
J: TRBJ1-2
DNA: TGTGCCAGCAGGCAGCAGGGGATTACCCATGGCTACACCTTC
CDR3: CASRQQGITHGYTF

size: -
V: TRBV11-3
D: -
J: TRBJ2-1
DNA: TGTGCCAGCAGCTTCGGGGGACAGACCAATGAGCAGTTCTTC
CDR3: CASSFGGQTNEQFF

size: -
V: TRBV6-5
D: -
J: TRBJ2-3
DNA: TGTGCCAGCAGTTCCCCCCTCACAGATACGCAGTATTTT
CDR3: CASSSPLTDTQYF

size: -
V: TRBV6-5
D: -
J: TRBJ1-1
DNA: TGTGCCACAGCAGGGAACACTGAAGCTTTCTTT
CDR3: CATAGNTEAFF

size: -
V: TRBV5-1
D: -
J: TRBJ2-3
DNA: TGCGCCAGCAGCAGGAATCAAGATACGCAGTATTTT
CDR3: CASSRNQDTQYF

size: few
V: TRBV7-3
D: TRBD1
J: TRBJ1-2
DNA: TGTGCCAGCAGCAATCCGGAAGGGGGCGTCTATGGCTACACCTTC
CDR3: CASSNPEGGVYGYTF

size: once
V: TRBV23-1
D: -
J: TRBJ2-1
DNA: TGCGCCAGCAGTCAACCCCCCAGCCGCTCCTACAATGAGCAGTTCTTC
CDR3: CASSQPPSRSYNEQFF

size: -
V: TRBV6-2/TRBV6-3
D: -
J: TRBJ1-5
DNA: TGTGCCAGCAGTTACTCGTCGTCAGGGGTCCCATATAGCAATCAGCCCCAGCATTTT
CDR3: CASSYSSSGVPYSNQPQHF

size: -
V: TRBV6-4
D: -
J: TRBJ2-1
DNA: TGTGCCAGCAGTCTCTCTTCCGGGACTTTCAATGAGCAGTTCTTC
CDR3: CASSLSSGTFNEQFF

size: -
V: TRBV11-3
D: TRBD1
J: TRBJ2-2
DNA: TGTGCCAGCAGCTTAGGACAGGGGACCGGGGAGCTGTTTTTT
CDR3: CASSLGQGTGELFF

size: -
V: TRBV5-1
D: TRBD1
J: TRBJ1-2
DNA: TGCGCCAGTAACAGGGGTCCTAACTATGGCTACACCTTC
CDR3: CASNRGPNYGYTF

size: -
V: TRBV4-3
D: -
J: TRBJ1-2
DNA: TGCGCCAGCAGCGACGGCTATGGCTACACCTTC
CDR3: CASSDGYGYTF

size: -
V: TRBV11-3
D: TRBD1
J: TRBJ1-6
DNA: TGTGCCAGCAGCTTCGGACAGGGGGTGAGCTCCTATAATTCACCCCTCCACTTT
CDR3: CASSFGQGVSSYNSPLHF

size: once
V: TRBV6-5
D: TRBD1
J: TRBJ2-7
DNA: TGTGCCAGCAGTTACTCGAGGGACAGGGCCTACGAGCAGTACTTC
CDR3: CASSYSRDRAYEQYF

size: -
V: TRBV18
D: TRBD2
J: TRBJ2-5
DNA: TGTGCCAGCTCACCACCGGGACTAGCGGGGCCAATGGCCCAGTACTTC
CDR3: CASSPPGLAGPMAQYF

size: -
V: TRBV4-3
D: TRBD2
J: TRBJ2-2
DNA: TGCGCCAGCAGCCAAGAGGGAGTCGGGGGGGCCGTCGGGGAGCTGTTTTTT
CDR3: CASSQEGVGGAVGELFF

size: -
V: TRBV6-2/TRBV6-3
D: TRBD2
J: TRBJ2-2
DNA: TGTGCCAGCAGTAATGGACTAGCGGGGGAAAACACCGGGGAGCTGTTTTTT
CDR3: CASSNGLAGENTGELFF

size: few
V: TRBV5-4
D: TRBD2
J: TRBJ2-7
DNA: TGTGCCAGCAGCCCCGGACTAGCAATTGGCGAGCAGTACTTC
CDR3: CASSPGLAIGEQYF

size: -
V: TRBV3-1/TRBV3-2
D: -
J: TRBJ2-3
DNA: TGTGCCAGCAGCCCGGGCACAGATACGCAGTATTTT
CDR3: CASSPGTDTQYF